This T cell receptor (beta chain) was recovered during a study of cytomegalovirus exposure and HLA in healthy donors (dated by TCRdb to the late 2010s). Describing the broader study: An earlier analysis of approximately 590 of the donors reported approximately 270 Gb of sequence data and around 120 million unique TCR beta sequences from 150 million to 200 million T cells. Around 320 gigabases of sequencing data and tens of millions of unique TCR sequences were included in an early release covering under 650 HLA-typed donors. Among the roughly 410 genotyped donors, about 83% belonged to the genetic ancestry cluster associated with self-reported Caucasian donors. The study aimed to test whether signatures of past pathogen exposure could be identified by cataloging public T cell receptors. The study used immunosequencing to profile the T cell repertoires of 666 subjects and linked those repertoires to cytomegalovirus serostatus. A separate validation cohort of 100 to 150 different subjects was used in addition to the roughly 670-subject first cohort. To predict cytomegalovirus infection status, the study combined high-throughput TCR immunosequencing, statistical association of individual TCRs with disease status, and machine learning. A later analysis re-examined previously published TCR beta repertoires from more than 650 donors and added high-resolution HLA genotyping to investigate patterns of TCR occurrence. Rather than drawing on any new phenotypic data, the later analysis identified candidate immune exposures from TCR beta sequences and the way those sequences occurred across donors. In an earlier analysis of a few hundred of the donors, high-throughput TCR beta sequencing was used to judge whether each TCR beta V gene segment behaved as functional or pseudogenic. Alongside the repertoire data, information on donor age, sex, ethnicity and CMV serostatus was compiled. A later genetic analysis took genome-wide SNP genotypes for about 60% of the roughly 670 donors and used that subset as a discovery cohort. Every repertoire in the discovery cohort had been generated on one and the same sequencing platform. Both class I and class II loci were covered by HLA typing, at four-digit resolution. The number of typed donors differed by locus: 629-630 for A, B, C, DRB1 and DQB1; 500 to 550 for DQA1; approximately 600 for DPA1; and roughly 450 for DPB1. Because of strong linkage in the cohort, roughly five DR-DQ haplotypes were treated as single units for association and clustering. Among roughly 400 genotyped donors of the cohort, an average of about 240,000 unique TCR beta nucleotide sequences was sequenced per donor, of which 15% to 20% were non-productive.

Overall study outcomes, separate from this receptor: In the study, 150 to 200 TCR beta chains were listed as associated with cytomegalovirus. At a false discovery rate of 0.05, a later analysis linked 15,000 to 20,000 TCR beta sequences to specific HLA alleles. Across donors, most TCR sequences were observed very rarely, whereas some public TCRs were present in many individuals. Compared with equally common non-associated chains, HLA-associated TCR beta chains in a later analysis were more clonally expanded and had lower generation probabilities. The classifier was reported to diagnose cytomegalovirus status with high specificity and sensitivity in both the original cohort and the validation cohort. A further reported finding was that TCR beta sequences accurately predicted the HLA-A and HLA-B alleles for most subjects in the first cohort. In an earlier analysis of some 500 of the donors, most TCR beta V segments were observed in productive rearrangements about 90% or about 30% of the time, broadly matching IMGT annotations. The only immune exposure information available for the cohort was CMV serostatus. Because counts were too low, 15 to 20 rarely observed V segments, including chromosome 9 orphons, were left out of the earlier analysis of approximately 580 of the donors. Roughly uniform sequencing depth across donors was assumed in presence/absence analyses, although this assumption may not hold. Several of the top co-occurrence clusters appeared to be linked to parvovirus B19, influenza, CMV and Epstein-Barr virus, according to a later analysis. According to the authors, the approach could potentially be generalized to other disease states and immunological phenotypes. According to a later genetic analysis, donors in an Asian-associated ancestry cluster had fewer N-insertions in productive TCRs than the roughly 670-donor mean. Assigning TCR associations to individual alleles was difficult when HLA alleles, especially DR and DQ, strongly co-occurred. Because HLA typing was missing for some donors at each locus, association tests included only the typed subset. Some IMGT-functional V segments, including TRBV6-2 and TRBV6-3, could not be distinguished by the 87-base-pair reads and were therefore excluded. Linkage disequilibrium might explain the correlated functional status among segregating V segments, but an unknown experimental factor could not be excluded. A few of the identified cytomegalovirus-associated TCR beta chains were confirmed in vitro to be specific for cytomegalovirus antigens. In this cohort, only TCR beta chains were sequenced, and detectable features were limited by the absence of alpha or paired-chain data. According to a later analysis, most CMV-associated TCR beta chains appeared to be HLA-restricted, and the HLA associations seemed to be driven largely by CMV exposure. In a later genetic analysis, a missense DCLRE1C variant was associated with V-gene and J-gene trimming of TCR beta chains, and the association was replicated in an independent cohort. In a later analysis, TCR association rates were found to vary across HLA loci, with the most associated TCRs seen for DRB1 alleles and the fewest for HLA-C alleles. A group of highly shared sequence variants was considered likely to be a technical artifact of the sequencing pipeline.

The cohort was made up of approximately 670 healthy bone marrow donors. All cohort members were sampled while nominally healthy, although unrecorded immune exposures were likely present. The donor was CMV seropositive and belonged to the group of 250 to 300 seropositive cohort members. Each donor provided a peripheral blood sample, and peripheral blood mononuclear cells were used for TCR beta sequencing. The Qiagen DNeasy Blood Extraction Kit was used to extract genomic DNA from the blood cell samples. V is reduced by 1 base and J by 10 bases, leaving a spacing of 14 bases between them. Its CDR3 holds 15 amino acids, cysteine through phenylalanine. Only the CDR3 DNA is retained, 45 bases long and in frame from the first base. Sequences SGHDN (CDR1) and FVKESK (CDR2) are obtained from the germline V gene. The library was produced with the immunoSEQ multiplex PCR assay. The multiplex PCR relied on a mix of 60 forward primers for TCR Vbeta segments and 13 reverse primers for TCR Jbeta segments. The CDR3 region of rearranged TCR beta genes was amplified from genomic DNA with a multiplex PCR assay. The Illumina HiSeq System was used to sequence the amplified TCR beta libraries as 87-base-pair reads. From the authors' description of their analysis: A later analysis counted approximately 76 million unique TCR beta chains across the 666 repertoires, and around 12 million of these chains were shared by at least two donors. A nearest-neighbor algorithm error-corrected the raw reads and collapsed the reads into unique sequences, merging closely related sequences to remove PCR and sequencing errors. To assign V, D and J gene segments, CDR3 sequences were aligned to IMGT reference sequences. For a sequence to be retained, a match of at least six nucleotides to both a V gene segment and a J gene segment was required. Rearrangements were classified as productive when the CDR3 lacked stop codons and remained in frame with V and J, and all other rearrangements were classified as non-productive. CDR3 was defined according to IMGT convention as the region running from the second conserved V-encoded cysteine to the conserved J-encoded phenylalanine. In an earlier analysis of 587 of the donors, sequences lacking an unambiguous match to a single V gene segment were excluded. An earlier analysis of 587 of the donors classified V segments as functional when productive rearrangements were above 56.7% and as segregating when the standard deviation between donors was above 5%. A statistical classification framework was built to diagnose cytomegalovirus status from the catalog of TCR beta chain sequences. In a later analysis, TCR nucleotide sequences were compared against IMGT/GENE-DB human TR gene sequences so that V and J genes could be assigned. Using the TCRdist pipeline, a later analysis assigned CDR3 sequences along with most-parsimonious VDJ recombination scenarios. In a later analysis, every TCR beta chain was defined by the combination of its CDR3 amino acid sequence and its V-gene family, and reads without a unique V-gene family were dropped. As a way to deal with suspected cross-contamination and a sequencing artifact, a later analysis dropped 450 to 600 nucleotide sequences that were highly shared and had low generation probability. For each public chain, a later analysis derived a clonal expansion index from normalized ranks of inferred template counts within each repertoire. In a later analysis, generation probabilities were computed using a VDJ recombination model fitted to out-of-frame rearrangements, and the results were checked against IGoR. Hypergeometric tests were used in a later analysis to score TCR-TCR, TCR-HLA and TCR-CMV co-occurrence, with a repertoire-size bias correction applied to the TCR pairs. In a later analysis, false discovery rates were estimated by permuting HLA or CMV assignments 20 times. In a later analysis, co-occurring TCRs were grouped with DBSCAN, and TCRdist sequence similarity was added when clustering was performed within HLA-allele-positive subsets. Co-occurrence clustering excluded repertoires with fewer than 30,000 or more than 120,000 public chains, plus five with anomalous nucleotide sharing. In its TCRdb copy, this immuneACCESS table keeps in-frame sequences only and misses some clones. Where compared with another copy, unresolved V genes explain less than half of these, and the others have no known cause. The DNA gave D and trimming, while V, J and clone size come from that table. The sample table records 100,000 to 120,000 clones; roughly 70% of these occur just once. Clones ranked in the top ten supply more than 3.5% of the sample.

As regards this clone: Its binding antigen is unknown. There are no base qualities to consult, and no much larger clone falls within one base.

Sequenced material: PBMCs. The chain is made from TRBV14 and TRBJ1-6; too little of a D gene remains to name it. The clonotype comes from a woman aged 40 to 50 in good health and CMV-seropositive. The CDR3 amino acid sequence is: CASSQAGIFGSPLHF. The DNA reads TGTGCCAGCAGCCAAGCGGGGATTTTTGGCTCACCCCTCCACTTT.